What follows are 20 T cell receptor beta chains derived from one specimen sequenced in a study of blood T cell repertoires in COVID-19. Repertoires were generated with immunoSEQ multiplex PCR, while TCRdb's copy carries only in-frame clones and drops some. This sample has almost 250,000 clones, with around 86% found just once. The specimen sequenced was peripheral blood. All receptors derive from a woman in her fifties or sixties who had recovered from COVID-19.

DNA of the CDR3: TGCAGCGCGGACAGGGGGGATACGCAGTATTTT. As protein: CSADRGDTQYF. The chain couples TRBV29-1 to TRBJ2-3, with 10 bases fitting TRBD1. Per the germline V gene, CDR1 is SQVTM and CDR2 is ANQGSEA. The CDR3 extends over 11 amino acids. The V segment lost 7 bases and the J segment 6 bases; nucleotides outside the gene matches: 1.

J is TRBJ1-1 and V is TRBV21-1; the tabulated D call, TRBD1, remains unverified against the DNA. TRBV21-1 is reported as a pseudogene. The CDR3 is made up of 18 amino acids. The chain's CDR3 is CASSKKEGQGARDTEAFF. The CDR3 DNA reads TGTGCCAGCAGCAAAAAGGAGGGACAGGGGGCGCGGGACACTGAAGCTTTCTTT.

The J gene is TRBJ2-3, the V gene TRBV2, with D tentatively TRBD1 (6 bases). This CDR3 comprises 15 residues. The V and J ends lost 6 bases and 2 bases respectively, with 15 bases between them. The germline V gene encodes CDR1 SNHLY and CDR2 FYNNEI. Here the CDR3 DNA reads TGTGCCAGCAGACCCCTCGGGACACCCACAGATACGCAGTATTTT. Protein sequence: CASRPLGTPTDTQYF.

The chain employs TRBV7-8 and TRBJ2-5; D may be TRBD2 (5 bases). There are 17 residues in the CDR3. The V end was cut by 1 base, the J end by 3 bases, with 18 bases between. Germline V gene sequence: CDR1 SGHVS, CDR2 FQNEAQ. Here the CDR3 DNA reads TGTGCCAGCAGCTTAGATGGAGGAGTCTCTCGAGAAGAGACCCAGTACTTC. This encodes CASSLDGGVSREETQYF.

The chain joins TRBV7-3 to TRBJ1-1; a weak D match, TRBD1 (5 bases). V was trimmed by 1 base and J by 11 bases, leaving 14 bases between them. CDR1 and CDR2 from the germline V gene are SGHTA and FQGTGA. The CDR3 is 13 amino acids. The chain's CDR3 is CASSLSRQGQAFF. Written as DNA, the CDR3 is TGTGCCAGCAGCTTAAGTCGTCAGGGCCAGGCTTTCTTT. Full variable domain (remainder filled in from reference TRBV7-3 and TRBJ1-1): GAGVSQTPSNKVTEKGKYVELRCDPISGHTALYWYRQSLGQGPEFLIYFQGTGAADDSGLPNDRFFAVRPEGSVSTLKIQRTERGDSAVYLCASSLSRQGQAFFGQGTRLTVV.

The CDR3 loop is CASSLRDRVYEQYF. DNA for the CDR3: TGTGCCAGTAGTCTCCGGGACAGGGTTTACGAGCAGTACTTC. V is TRBV19 and J is TRBJ2-7; 9 bases agree with TRBD1. Germline trimming cut 5 bases from V and 4 bases from J; bases unmatched to any gene: 6. CDR1 is LNHDA and CDR2 is SQIVND in the germline V gene (reference sequence). This CDR3 has 14 residues. Looking up the rest from reference TRBV19 and TRBJ2-7 gives the full variable domain: DGGITQSPKYLFRKEGQNVTLSCEQNLNHDAMYWYRQDPGQGLRLIYYSQIVNDFQKGDIAEGYSVSREKKESFPLTVTSAQKNPTAFYLCASSLRDRVYEQYFGPGTRLTVT.

The rearrangement links TRBV18 to TRBJ2-3; 8 nucleotides agree with TRBD2. CDR3 length: 14 amino acids. Germline V gene lookup returns CDR1 KGHSH and CDR2 LQKENI. The junction had 7 bases not matched to a gene; V was cut back by 5 bases and J by 6 bases. The CDR3 nucleotides are TGTGCCAGCTCATCTGCCAGCGGGGGTGATACGCAGTATTTT. Protein: CASSSASGGDTQYF.

V gene TRBV19 combines with J gene TRBJ2-3; 7 bases are a match to TRBD1. The V gene's germline CDR1 is LNHDA and CDR2 SQIVND (reference sequence). CDR3 length: 17 amino acids. The V segment lost 5 bases and the J segment 2 bases; nucleotides outside the gene matches: 13. This CDR3 reads CASSHTASGTATDTQYF. The DNA of the CDR3 is TGTGCCAGTAGTCACACCGCCTCCGGGACAGCCACAGATACGCAGTATTTT. The variable domain in full, completed from reference TRBV19 and TRBJ2-3, reads DGGITQSPKYLFRKEGQNVTLSCEQNLNHDAMYWYRQDPGQGLRLIYYSQIVNDFQKGDIAEGYSVSREKKESFPLTVTSAQKNPTAFYLCASSHTASGTATDTQYFGPGTRLTVL.

The chain has TRBV4-2 and TRBJ2-5; 7 nucleotides line up with TRBD1. The length of the CDR3 is 15 residues. Trimming removed 0 bases from V and 7 bases from J; junction bases left unmatched: 8. Per germline, CDR1 LGHNA and CDR2 YNFKEQ. The CDR3 nucleotides are TGTGCCAGCAGCCAAGACCCCGGGACAGTGGGGACCCAGTACTTC. Translated, it gives CASSQDPGTVGTQYF.

The chain employs TRBV28 and TRBJ1-1, with 7 bases identical to TRBD1. Germline CDR1 reads MDHEN; CDR2 reads SYDVKM. After removal of 3 bases from V and 1 base from J, the junction contained 17 bases not matched to a gene. The CDR3 runs 19 residues. CDR3 coding DNA: TGTGCCAGCAGTTTCGATCCCAGTTGGACAGGATGGCAGAACACTGAAGCTTTCTTT. This translates into CASSFDPSWTGWQNTEAFF.

V gene TRBV5-1 combines with J gene TRBJ1-1; D is ambiguous. CDR3 length equals 13 residues. Germline CDR1 is SGHRS and CDR2 is YFSETQ. The V and J ends lost 4 bases and 7 bases respectively, with 14 bases between them. Here the CDR3 reads CASSTTERLEAFF. The CDR3 coding sequence is TGCGCCAGCAGCACGACCGAAAGACTTGAAGCTTTCTTT.

This clone was seen only a few times. The chain combines TRBV11-3 with TRBJ2-7; 7 bases agree with TRBD1. The CDR3 covers 13 residues. The V gene's germline CDR1 is SGHNT and CDR2 YENEEA. The junction had 5 bases not matched to a gene; V was cut back by 5 bases and J by 4 bases. The CDR3 loop is CASSEGQQYEQYF. The CDR3, as DNA: TGTGCCAGCAGCGAGGGACAGCAATACGAGCAGTACTTC. Looking up the rest from reference TRBV11-3 and TRBJ2-7 gives the full variable domain: EAGVVQSPRYKIIEKKQPVAFWCNPISGHNTLYWYLQNLGQGPELLIRYENEEAVDDSQLPKDRFSAERLKGVDSTLKIQPAELGDSAVYLCASSEGQQYEQYFGPGTRLTVT.

V and J are TRBV2 and TRBJ1-5, with D perhaps TRBD1 (6 bases). This CDR3 has 17 residues. The V and J ends lost 8 bases and 2 bases respectively, with 22 bases between them. Germline V gene data show CDR1 as SNHLY and CDR2 as FYNNEI. The CDR3 reads CASQRGRQVSGNQPQHF. In DNA form, the CDR3 reads TGTGCCAGCCAAAGGGGCAGACAGGTTTCAGGCAATCAGCCCCAGCATTTT.

The CDR3 here is CASSLSGTGVSSTDTQYF. The CDR3 nucleotides are TGCGCCAGCAGCTTGTCCGGGACAGGGGTAAGTAGCACAGATACGCAGTATTTT. V usage is TRBV5-1 and J usage is TRBJ2-3; TRBD1 matches 10 bases. V was clipped by 1 base and J by 0 bases; unmatched bases: 8. This CDR3 is built from 18 residues. Germline V gene lookup returns CDR1 SGHRS and CDR2 YFSETQ. Using reference TRBV5-1 and TRBJ2-3 for the parts outside the CDR3, the full variable domain is KAGVTQTPRYLIKTRGQQVTLSCSPISGHRSVSWYQQTPGQGLQFLFEYFSETQRNKGNFPGRFSGRQFSNSRSEMNVSTLELGDSALYLCASSLSGTGVSSTDTQYFGPGTRLTVL.

The CDR3, as DNA: TGTGCCAGCAGCCTAGCCCCGGGCGGGTACGAGCAGTACTTC. This codes for CASSLAPGGYEQYF. V gene TRBV3-1 (or the pseudogene TRBV3-2) combines with J gene TRBJ2-7; D may be TRBD2 (5 bases). V was trimmed by 4 bases and J by 4 bases, leaving 14 bases between them. Looked up from germline, CDR1 is LGHDT and CDR2 is YNNKEL (reference sequence). The CDR3 extends over 14 amino acids.

The DNA of the CDR3 is TGTGCCAGCAGCGTAGCACAGGGGGCTCGAGGCTACACCTTC. This gives the protein CASSVAQGARGYTF. The V gene is TRBV9, the J gene TRBJ1-2; 9 bases line up with TRBD1. The CDR3 totals 14 residues. CDR1 SGDLS and CDR2 YYNGEE come from the germline V gene. The V segment lost 0 bases and the J segment 8 bases; nucleotides outside the gene matches: 5.

J is TRBJ1-3 and V is TRBV19, with D unclear. The CDR3 covers 16 residues. Trimming took 1 base from V and 0 from J, leaving 10 bases between them. Germline CDR1 reads LNHDA; CDR2 reads SQIVND (reference sequence). In DNA, the CDR3 is TGTGCCAGTAGTATAGGGCGGCGGAGCTCTGGAAACACCATATATTTT. Its translation: CASSIGRRSSGNTIYF.

This chain joins TRBV7-8 and TRBJ1-2; weak D call: TRBD1 (6 bases). In germline, CDR1 is SGHVS, CDR2 FQNEAQ. CDR3 length: 13 residues. Trimming removed 6 bases at V and 5 bases at J, with 13 bases between. Written as DNA, the CDR3 is TGTGCCAGCAGTGCGAACGGACAGTATGGCTACACCTTC. It yields the protein CASSANGQYGYTF. The full variable domain, in which reference TRBV7-8 and TRBJ1-2 provide the parts outside the CDR3, is GAGVSQSPRYKVAKRGQDVALRCDPISGHVSLFWYQQALGQGPEFLTYFQNEAQLDKSGLPSDRFFAERPEGSVSTLKIQRTQQEDSAVYLCASSANGQYGYTFGSGTRLTVV.

The V call is TRBV7-3, the J call TRBJ2-5; 7 nucleotides align to TRBD1. This CDR3 has 14 residues. V trimming: 5 bases; J trimming: 1 base; junction bases outside the gene matches: 4. CDR1 is SGHTA, CDR2 FQGTGA, per germline. The CDR3 protein is CASSQGQPQETQYF. The CDR3 DNA is TGTGCCAGCAGCCAGGGACAGCCCCAAGAGACCCAGTACTTC.

Here the CDR3 reads CASRETTGANVLTF. CDR3 DNA: TGCGCCAGCAGGGAAACTACTGGGGCCAACGTCCTGACTTTC. The chain recombines TRBV5-1 with TRBJ2-6; D call uncertain. Trimming removed 5 bases at V and 2 bases at J, with 8 bases between. There are 14 residues in the CDR3. The germline V gene has CDR1 SGHRS and CDR2 YFSETQ. Full variable domain (outside the CDR3, taken from reference TRBV5-1 and TRBJ2-6): KAGVTQTPRYLIKTRGQQVTLSCSPISGHRSVSWYQQTPGQGLQFLFEYFSETQRNKGNFPGRFSGRQFSNSRSEMNVSTLELGDSALYLCASRETTGANVLTFGAGSRLTVL.